This T cell receptor beta chain emerged from a study of identical twins. Ten or more counts support this clonotype. Its matching antigen is unknown. Every one of the donors was a healthy Caucasian. The CDR3 length is 16 residues. Trimming stripped 2 bases from V and 3 bases from J, with 14 bases between. Looked up from germline, CDR1 is SGHVS and CDR2 is FQNEAQ. Regarding the study as a whole: The authors noted that invariant MAIT and iNKT cells could partly confound zero-insertion analyses.

Via MiXCR, TCRdb re-called the 5' RACE reads, giving one row per CDR3 protein. The sample yields approximately 600,000 distinct CDR3 sequences, nearly 10% seen once. The data also belong to a second study, concerning yellow fever vaccine responses in identical twins.

This TCR derives from a young woman in good health. The sample comprised PBMCs. The rearrangement links TRBV7-8 to TRBJ2-1; D possibly corresponds to TRBD1 (6 bases). CDR3 DNA: TGTGCCAGCAGCTTAAGGCAGGGGATGGGCTACAATGAGCAGTTCTTC. It is translated as CASSLRQGMGYNEQFF.